The T cell receptor beta chain described here comes from a study of persistence of HIV-infected CD4 T cells. Anti-CD3/anti-CD28 beads served as a nonspecific positive control stimulus. Sorting of responding CD4+ T cells relied on upregulated CD40 ligand together with CD69. The libraries were made with immunoSEQ version 4 in survey mode. TCRdb keeps only in-frame clones here, not all; method: immunoSEQ multiplex PCR. This sample has over 35,000 clones, with 80% to 90% found just once. The germline CDR1 and CDR2 sequences are MGHDK and SYGVNS. CDR3 length: 14 amino acids. With 6 bases removed from V and 1 base from J, the gap between germline ends came to 13 bases. Concerning this clone itself: Its antigen is not identified.

This TCR came from an adult man with HIV who was CMV-seropositive. The chain employs TRBV25-1 and TRBJ2-7; either TRBD1 or TRBD2 may fit D (5 bases each). The sequences come from CD4+ T cells sorted from PBMCs after approximately 20-hour stimulation, collected from a patient who received antiretroviral therapy. CDR3 amino acids: CASSRDVGSYEQYF. CDR3 coding DNA: TGTGCCAGCAGCCGGGACGTCGGATCCTACGAGCAGTACTTC.